This TCR beta chain is drawn from a study of Graves' ophthalmopathy and Graves' hyperthyroidism. Ophthalmopathy-affected donors exhibited moderate-to-severe activity, CAS ≥3, NOSPECS ≥4, and duration under 3 months. Diagnosis relied on clinical symptoms, serum thyroxine, TRAb, thyroid ultrasound and orbital computed tomography. Sampling over 7.5 ml of fresh peripheral blood provided the PBMCs. There are many counts of this clonotype. The CDR3 totals 13 residues. V lost 3 bases and J 13 bases, leaving 15 bases between the germline ends. The sequenced template was RNA, covering the TCR beta CDR3 region. First-round RT-PCR relied on HTBI primers, and a second-round multiplex PCR came next. TCRdb re-called the multiplex PCR reads through MiXCR, storing one row per CDR3 protein. The sample contains 500,000 to 800,000 distinct CDR3 sequences, just over 40% of which appear only once.

The sequence was obtained from an adult man with Graves' ophthalmopathy. The chain uses TRBV12-3 or TRBV12-4 and TRBJ1-4; possible D gene TRBD1, 5 bases. The sequenced sample was peripheral blood. CDR3 amino acids: CASSFDSFRGLFF. CDR3 bases: TGTGCCAGCAGTTTCGACAGCTTCAGAGGACTGTTTTTT.